These 19 T cell receptor beta chains share one sample of origin, sequenced in a study of blood T cell repertoires in COVID-19. Produced via immunoSEQ multiplex PCR; TCRdb's table is partial and in-frame only. The sample lists fewer than 300,000 clones; just under 90% were seen once. The sequenced sample consisted of peripheral blood. The receptors shown here come from a woman between 45 and 65 years old with COVID-19, enrolled during active disease.

This chain uses TRBV6-2 or TRBV6-3 with TRBJ1-5; possibly TRBD1 for D (5 bases). V shed 0 bases and J shed 6 bases, with 15 bases lying between them. The CDR3 runs to 16 residues. Germline loops: CDR1 MNHEY, CDR2 SVGEGT. The CDR3 nucleotides read TGTGCCAGCAGTTACTCTGGAGGGGTCGATAGTCAGCCCCAGCATTTT. It specifies CASSYSGGVDSQPQHF.

The V and J genes are TRBV5-1 and TRBJ1-4, with a possible D match to TRBD1 (5 bases). Germline V gene data show CDR1 as SGHRS and CDR2 as YFSETQ. The V gene lost 2 bases and the J gene lost 4 bases, with 12 bases spanning the gap. This CDR3 is 15 amino acids long. CDR3 nucleotides: TGCGCCAGCAGCTTACAAACAGGTTATAATGAAAAACTGTTTTTT. Protein product: CASSLQTGYNEKLFF.

A single count supports this clone. The rearrangement uses TRBV27 and TRBJ2-7; TRBD1 agrees at 7 bases. The V gene's germline CDR1 is MNHEY and CDR2 SMNVEV (reference sequence). The CDR3 extends over 16 amino acids. V was clipped by 0 bases and J by 5 bases; unmatched bases: 10. Here the CDR3 DNA reads TGTGCCAGCAGTTTATCGATACAGGGGCTTGTTGACGAGCAGTACTTC. Translation gives CASSLSIQGLVDEQYF.

The rearrangement joins TRBV2 to TRBJ1-6; maybe TRBD1 (5 bases). V lost 6 bases, J lost 10 bases, and 16 bases lay in between. There are 14 residues in the CDR3. Germline lookup yields CDR1 SNHLY and CDR2 FYNNEI. Here the CDR3 reads CASRLEGRFSPLHF. The CDR3 nucleotides are TGTGCCAGCAGGCTCGAGGGGAGGTTCTCACCCCTCCACTTT.

The chain combines TRBV18 with TRBJ2-5, with TRBD1 matching 8 bases. The CDR3 covers 15 residues. Losses at the gene ends were 1 base for V and 3 bases for J; bases not matched to a gene: 4. Germline CDR1 reads KGHSH; CDR2 reads LQKENI. CDR3 sequence: CASSPLGQGKETQYF. The CDR3 DNA sequence: TGTGCCAGCTCACCACTCGGACAGGGCAAAGAGACCCAGTACTTC.

V is TRBV27 and J is TRBJ2-4, with a tentative D call TRBD1 (6 bases). Germline-derived CDR1 and CDR2 are MNHEY and SMNVEV (reference sequence). Deletions cut 7 bases from V and 5 bases from J, with 12 bases between. CDR3 size: 13 residues. In DNA form, the CDR3 reads TGTGCCAGCAACATGGACAGCGAAAACATTCAGTACTTC. Its protein product is CASNMDSENIQYF.

V gene TRBV4-2 combines with J gene TRBJ2-1, with TRBD1 matching over 12 bases. J lost 2 bases, V lost 1 base, and 12 bases had no gene match. The CDR3 covers 20 residues. Germline V gene data show CDR1 as LGHNA and CDR2 as YNFKEQ. The DNA for the CDR3 is TGTGCCAGCAGCCAAGTCCGGGACAGGGGGCGCTCGGGCGCCTACAATGAGCAGTTCTTC. The encoded protein is CASSQVRDRGRSGAYNEQFF.

The rearrangement links TRBV7-2 to TRBJ1-4; maybe TRBD1 (6 bases). The length of the CDR3 is 15 residues. Germline V CDR1 and CDR2: SGHTA, FQGNSA. Trimming removed 2 bases at V and 6 bases at J, with 13 bases between. CDR3: CASSLSGRGDEKLFF. CDR3 nucleotides: TGTGCCAGCAGCTTAAGTGGCAGGGGTGATGAAAAACTGTTTTTT.

This chain links TRBV27 with TRBJ2-7, with TRBD2 matching 7 bases. Germline values: CDR1 MNHEY, CDR2 SMNVEV (reference sequence). The length of the CDR3 is 14 residues. The junction had 4 bases not matched to a gene; V was cut back by 5 bases and J by 0 bases. The CDR3: CASSVSGPSYEQYF. DNA of the CDR3: TGTGCCAGCAGTGTTAGCGGGCCCTCCTACGAGCAGTACTTC.

The rearrangement uses TRBV4-1 and TRBJ2-3; 7 positions agree with TRBD1. There are 17 residues in the CDR3. The V and J ends lost 2 bases and 7 bases, in that order; junction bases with no gene match: 15. Germline V lookup: CDR1 MGHRA, CDR2 YSYEKL. For the CDR3, the DNA is TGCGCCAGCAGCCAAATTATGCAGACAGGGAGCTTAAATACGCAGTATTTT. This codes for CASSQIMQTGSLNTQYF.

The chain carries TRBV19 and TRBJ2-1; D is undetermined. The CDR3 is 12 residues long. CDR1 is LNHDA, CDR2 SQIVND, per germline (reference sequence). Trimming stripped 3 bases from V and 12 bases from J, with 12 bases between. CDR3 in amino acids: CASSIGPPGQFF. CDR3 nucleotide sequence: TGTGCCAGTAGTATTGGTCCGCCAGGGCAGTTCTTC.

The CDR3 sequence: CASSLFSSGTGTYNEQFF. Here the CDR3 DNA reads TGTGCCAGCAGCTTATTTAGCTCCGGGACAGGGACCTACAATGAGCAGTTCTTC. This chain uses TRBV7-8 with TRBJ2-1, with TRBD1 identical over 9 bases. Trimming cost V 2 bases and J 2 bases; bases outside gene matches: 10. The CDR3 loop spans 18 amino acids. Germline CDR1 and CDR2: SGHVS and FQNEAQ.

This clone was seen a few times. The chain recombines TRBV6-5 with TRBJ1-5, with TRBD1 as a possible D gene (6 bases). Trimming removed 4 bases from V and 3 bases from J, with 7 bases in between. CDR3 length equals 13 residues. Germline V gene sequence: CDR1 MNHEY, CDR2 SVGAGI. CDR3 in amino acids: CASSSGVNQPQHF. CDR3 nucleotides: TGTGCCAGCAGTTCAGGGGTCAATCAGCCCCAGCATTTT.

The J gene is TRBJ2-1, the V gene TRBV19; no clear D. This CDR3 region has 13 residues. The V gene lost 1 base and the J gene lost 5 bases, with 6 bases spanning the gap. Germline V CDR1 and CDR2: LNHDA, SQIVND (reference sequence). The CDR3, as DNA: TGTGCCAGTAGTATAGGCCAGAACAATGAGCAGTTCTTC. It codes for CASSIGQNNEQFF.

The chain uses TRBV6-5 and TRBJ2-1, with a tentative D call TRBD2 (6 bases). V gave up 6 bases and J gave up 6 bases, with 12 bases separating them. Germline V CDR1 and CDR2: MNHEY, SVGAGI. The CDR3 length is 13 residues. The CDR3: CASRRGLINEQFF. CDR3 coding DNA: TGTGCCAGCAGACGGGGACTGATCAATGAGCAGTTCTTC.

The rearrangement links TRBV24-1 to TRBJ2-3; maybe TRBD1 (6 bases). CDR1 is KGHDR and CDR2 is SFDVKD in the germline V gene. The CDR3 has 14 amino acids. The V end was cut by 0 bases, the J end by 10 bases, with 13 bases between. CDR3 loop: CATSDLQTGISQYF. CDR3 DNA: TGTGCCACCAGTGATTTGCAAACAGGGATCTCGCAGTATTTT.

This chain's CDR3 is CARPAGDSTDTQYF. The DNA for the CDR3 is TGTGCCAGACCAGCGGGAGACAGCACAGATACGCAGTATTTT. The rearrangement uses TRBV21-1 and TRBJ2-3; TRBD2 is the table's D call, not checked against the DNA. TRBV21-1 is marked as a pseudogene. This CDR3 region has 14 residues.

The V and J genes are TRBV12-3 or TRBV12-4 and TRBJ2-1; D remains unclear. Trimming stripped 0 bases from V and 10 bases from J, with 4 bases between. The CDR3 spans 11 residues. CDR3 residues: CASSLAIEQFF. DNA for the CDR3: TGTGCCAGCAGTTTAGCCATCGAGCAGTTCTTC.

The chain couples TRBV4-1 to TRBJ2-2; 13 nucleotides agree with TRBD2. This CDR3 spans 20 amino acids. V shed 0 bases and J 6 bases; nucleotides not matched to a gene: 13. Germline loops: CDR1 MGHRA, CDR2 YSYEKL. The CDR3 DNA reads as TGCGCCAGCAGCCAAGAGCGGGGGCGGACTAGCGGGAGAGTCGCCGGGGAGCTGTTTTTT. It encodes CASSQERGRTSGRVAGELFF.